This T cell receptor beta chain was sequenced in a study of T cell changes during pregnancy in multiple sclerosis. Libraries were prepared by immunoSEQ multiplex PCR; TCRdb keeps only in-frame clonotypes and omits some of them. Of some 36,000 clones listed, around 91% are singletons. The V gene lost 2 bases and the J gene lost 0 bases, with 10 bases spanning the gap. CDR3 length: 16 amino acids. CDR1 and CDR2 (germline): MDHEN, SYDVKM. The sequencing here drew on CD4+ T cells from peripheral blood mononuclear cells, taken in the second trimester of pregnancy. The rearrangement uses TRBV28 and TRBJ1-4; D call uncertain. This TCR was recovered from a female donor in good health, enrolled as a control in a pregnancy study. The CDR3 nucleotides read TGTGCCAGCAGTTTACCAGGAATGTCAACTAATGAAAAACTGTTTTTT. This gives the protein CASSLPGMSTNEKLFF.